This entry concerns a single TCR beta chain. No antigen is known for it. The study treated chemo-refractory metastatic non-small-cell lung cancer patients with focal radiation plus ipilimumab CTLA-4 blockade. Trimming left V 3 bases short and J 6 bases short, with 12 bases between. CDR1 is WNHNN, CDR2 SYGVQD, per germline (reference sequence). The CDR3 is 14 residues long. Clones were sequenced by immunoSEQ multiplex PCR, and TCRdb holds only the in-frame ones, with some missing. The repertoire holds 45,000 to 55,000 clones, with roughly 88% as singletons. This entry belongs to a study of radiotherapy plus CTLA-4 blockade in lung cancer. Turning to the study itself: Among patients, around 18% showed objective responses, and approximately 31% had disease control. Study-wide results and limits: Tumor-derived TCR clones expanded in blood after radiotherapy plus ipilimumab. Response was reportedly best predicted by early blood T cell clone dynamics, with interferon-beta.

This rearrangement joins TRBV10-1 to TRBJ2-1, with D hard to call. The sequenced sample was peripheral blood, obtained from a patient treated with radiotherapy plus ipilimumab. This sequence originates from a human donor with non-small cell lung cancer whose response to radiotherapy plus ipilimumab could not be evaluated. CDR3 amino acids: CASSEVLPGNEQFF. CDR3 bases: TGCGCCAGCAGTGAAGTACTGCCCGGCAATGAGCAGTTCTTC.